These 22 T cell receptor beta chains were sequenced from one sample in a study of CD8 T cells in Susac syndrome. An input of roughly 0.45 to 1 ug of RNA was subjected to reverse transcription using random hexamers. TCRdb reanalysed the immunoSEQ multiplex PCR reads using MiXCR and keeps one entry per CDR3 protein. Here the sample spans tens of thousands of distinct CDR3 sequences, roughly 93% being singletons. Input material: CD8+ T cells from PBMCs. Every receptor here comes from a human donor in good health.

The rearrangement uses TRBV12-3 or TRBV12-4 and TRBJ1-1; D gene ambiguous. Trimming pared 3 bases from V and 8 bases from J, leaving 10 bases between. This CDR3 is 12 amino acids long. As DNA, the CDR3 is TGTGCCAGCAGTTTTTTGGGCCCCGAAGCTTTCTTT. This translates into CASSFLGPEAFF.

This chain connects TRBV7-9 to TRBJ2-2; maybe TRBD2 (5 bases). Trimming pared 5 bases from V and 5 bases from J, leaving 12 bases between. The CDR3 runs to 14 residues. Germline V gene data show CDR1 as SEHNR and CDR2 as FQNEAQ (reference sequence). The CDR3 spells CASSPVGRTGELFF. The DNA of the CDR3 is TGTGCCAGCAGCCCGGTGGGGAGAACCGGGGAGCTGTTTTTT. Drawing the rest from reference TRBV7-9 and TRBJ2-2, the complete variable domain is DTGVSQNPRHKITKRGQNVTFRCDPISEHNRLYWYRQTLGQGPEFLTYFQNEAQLEKSRLLSDRFSAERPKGSFSTLEIQRTEQGDSAMYLCASSPVGRTGELFFGEGSRLTVL.

The V call is TRBV7-9, the J call TRBJ2-1, with D maybe TRBD2 (5 bases). Germline V CDR1 and CDR2: SEHNR, FQNEAQ (reference sequence). The CDR3 consists of 14 residues. V was pared by 6 bases and J by 2 bases, with 11 bases between. CDR3 protein: CASSPTTTYNEQFF. In DNA form, the CDR3 reads TGTGCCAGCAGTCCGACTACAACCTACAATGAGCAGTTCTTC.

This clonotype was picked up one time. The genes are TRBV5-6 and TRBJ2-1; 10 nucleotides align to TRBD1. CDR1 and CDR2 from the germline V gene are SGHDT and YYEEEE. With V trimmed by 2 bases and J by 3 bases, 11 bases remained unmatched. This CDR3 has 18 residues. CDR3: CASSFRSMGTGDYNEQFF. The CDR3 nucleotides are TGTGCCAGCAGCTTCAGGAGTATGGGGACAGGGGACTACAATGAGCAGTTCTTC.

This sequence joins TRBV27 and TRBJ2-1, with 9 bases matching TRBD2. Germline V gene lookup returns CDR1 MNHEY and CDR2 SMNVEV (reference sequence). CDR3 length: 15 residues. V gave up 8 bases and J gave up 4 bases; unmatched junction bases: 9. CDR3 sequence: CASSQASGDYNEQFF. Written as DNA, the CDR3 is TGTGCCAGCTCTCAGGCTAGCGGGGATTACAATGAGCAGTTCTTC.

The chain recombines TRBV7-6 with TRBJ2-7, with 12 bases aligning to TRBD1. In germline, CDR1 is SGHVS, CDR2 FNYEAQ. The CDR3 spans 17 residues. Unmatched junction bases numbered 10, after V lost 4 bases and J lost 3 bases. The DNA for the CDR3 is TGTGCCAGCAGCTCGGCCCCCGGGACAGGGGGCTTCTACGAGCAGTACTTC. Translating gives CASSSAPGTGGFYEQYF.

The chain recombines TRBV27 with TRBJ2-1, with D uncertain. Germline lookup yields CDR1 MNHEY and CDR2 SMNVEV (reference sequence). V lost 4 bases and J 3 bases, leaving 7 bases between the germline ends. The CDR3 totals 13 residues. CDR3 nucleotides: TGTGCCAGCAGTTATCAGAACTACAATGAGCAGTTCTTC. Its protein product is CASSYQNYNEQFF.

The chain employs TRBV27 and TRBJ1-2, with 10 bases lining up with TRBD1. V dropped 1 base and J dropped 4; count of bases not matched to a gene: 9. The CDR3 extends over 17 amino acids. Germline V CDR1 and CDR2: MNHEY, SMNVEV (reference sequence). The CDR3 sequence: CASSLYSGTGERYGYTF. Written as DNA, the CDR3 is TGTGCCAGCAGTTTATATTCCGGGACAGGGGAACGCTATGGCTACACCTTC.

The genes are TRBV10-2 and TRBJ1-1; D ambiguous. CDR3 length equals 13 residues. The V end lost 4 bases, the J end lost 1 base, and 7 bases lay between the germline ends. CDR1 and CDR2 (germline): WSHSY, SAAADI. CDR3 sequence reads: CASSAFTNTEAFF. DNA of the CDR3: TGCGCCAGCAGTGCTTTCACGAACACTGAAGCTTTCTTT.

The chain employs TRBV6-5 and TRBJ2-2; the D gene could be TRBD1 or TRBD2 (5 bases each). The CDR3 has 15 residues. CDR1 and CDR2 from the germline V gene are MNHEY and SVGAGI. V was shortened by 8 bases and J by 1 base, with 14 bases between the two germline ends. This CDR3 reads CASCPGPWNTGELFF. In nucleotides, the CDR3 is TGTGCCAGCTGTCCGGGACCCTGGAACACCGGGGAGCTGTTTTTT.

This chain connects TRBV10-1 to TRBJ2-3; D gene ambiguous. Germline loops: CDR1 WNHNN, CDR2 SYGVQD (reference sequence). The CDR3 spans 14 residues. Trimming removed 2 bases at V and 6 bases at J, with 12 bases between. The CDR3, as DNA: TGCGCCAGCAGTGAGGAGGTGATCGGGGATACGCAGTATTTT. Amino acid sequence: CASSEEVIGDTQYF.

Comments on this clonotype: A junction end diverges from the germline sequence, so it may reflect a read error. The chain employs TRBV7-6 and TRBJ2-5; D could derive from TRBD1 or TRBD2 (6 bases each). Looked up from germline, CDR1 is SGHVS and CDR2 is FNYEAQ. This CDR3 comprises 13 residues. The CDR3 nucleotides read TGTGCCAGCACCTTACAGGGAGGAGAGACCCAGTACTTC. Translating gives CASTLQGGETQYF.

The chain carries TRBV7-9 and TRBJ2-1; 8 positions match TRBD2. V trimming: 5 bases; J trimming: 4 bases; junction bases outside the gene matches: 7. Germline CDR1 SEHNR, CDR2 FQNEAQ (reference sequence). The CDR3 totals 15 residues. The CDR3 sequence is CASSQGLADYNEQFF. The CDR3 nucleotides read TGTGCCAGCAGCCAAGGACTAGCCGATTACAATGAGCAGTTCTTC.

The chain employs TRBV9 and TRBJ2-7; D perhaps matches TRBD1 (6 bases). The CDR3 is made up of 12 amino acids. Looked up from germline, CDR1 is SGDLS and CDR2 is YYNGEE. V was clipped by 2 bases and J by 6 bases, with 9 bases between them. The CDR3, as DNA: TGTGCCAGCAGCGTCACAGGGAGCGAGCAGTACTTC. Protein product: CASSVTGSEQYF.

V usage is TRBV6-5 and J usage is TRBJ2-2; a possible D gene is TRBD2 (6 bases). With 2 bases removed from V and 5 bases from J, the gap between germline ends came to 12 bases. Germline CDR1 reads MNHEY; CDR2 reads SVGAGI. This CDR3 contains 15 residues. The CDR3 DNA is TGTGCCAGCAGTTACCAGGGAGGTGGGACCGGGGAGCTGTTTTTT. This encodes CASSYQGGGTGELFF.

J is TRBJ2-7 and V is TRBV29-1, with 11 bases matching TRBD2. CDR1 SQVTM and CDR2 ANQGSEA come from the germline V gene. The CDR3 contains 15 residues. The trim removed 2 bases at V and 0 bases at J, leaving 3 bases unmatched. The CDR3 region is CSVELGTSGSYEQYF. Here the CDR3 DNA reads TGCAGCGTTGAATTAGGGACTAGCGGCTCCTACGAGCAGTACTTC.

The genes are TRBV28 and TRBJ2-1; weak D call: TRBD2 (6 bases). Germline V gene lookup returns CDR1 MDHEN and CDR2 SYDVKM. CDR3 length equals 15 residues. Trimming pared 4 bases from V and 7 bases from J, leaving 17 bases between. The CDR3 coding sequence is TGTGCCAGCAGTTCACTAGCCACATCGCGAAATGAGCAGTTCTTC. This translates into CASSSLATSRNEQFF.

This chain links TRBV7-9 with TRBJ2-7, with D perhaps TRBD1 (6 bases). CDR3 size: 17 residues. V dropped 5 bases and J dropped 2 bases, with 22 bases sitting between them. Germline-derived CDR1 and CDR2 are SEHNR and FQNEAQ (reference sequence). As DNA, the CDR3 is TGTGCCAGCAGCCCCCCTACTCGGACAGAGATACCCTACGAGCAGTACTTC. Amino acid sequence: CASSPPTRTEIPYEQYF.

The V and J genes are TRBV7-2 and TRBJ2-3, with 8 bases lining up with TRBD1. Per the germline V gene, CDR1 is SGHTA and CDR2 is FQGNSA. The CDR3 contains 15 residues. The V gene end was trimmed by 8 bases and the J gene end by 6 bases; junction bases not matched to a gene: 13. The chain's CDR3 is CASHGGPGGGDTQYF. CDR3 DNA: TGTGCCAGCCATGGAGGGCCAGGGGGCGGGGATACGCAGTATTTT.

The chain has TRBV7-8 and TRBJ2-5; 10 nucleotides match TRBD2. The CDR3 runs 18 residues. The germline CDR1 and CDR2 sequences are SGHVS and FQNEAQ. The V and J ends lost 4 bases and 6 bases, in that order; junction bases with no gene match: 17. CDR3 region: CASSYRPYSGRREQTQYF. Here the CDR3 DNA reads TGTGCCAGCAGCTACCGACCCTATAGCGGGAGGCGGGAGCAGACCCAGTACTTC. Full variable domain (missing parts from reference TRBV7-8 and TRBJ2-5): GAGVSQSPRYKVAKRGQDVALRCDPISGHVSLFWYQQALGQGPEFLTYFQNEAQLDKSGLPSDRFFAERPEGSVSTLKIQRTQQEDSAVYLCASSYRPYSGRREQTQYFGPGTRLLVL.

The rearrangement joins TRBV14 to TRBJ1-5; D possibly corresponds to TRBD1 (5 bases). The germline V gene encodes CDR1 SGHDN and CDR2 FVKESK. The CDR3 runs 16 residues. Trimming cost V 8 bases and J 7 bases, with 24 bases left between them. The CDR3 loop is CASVRTGVCRMQPQHF. CDR3 sequence (DNA): TGTGCCAGCGTCCGGACGGGGGTATGTAGGATGCAGCCCCAGCATTTT.

The chain links TRBV10-3 to TRBJ2-3, with a possible D match to TRBD2 (6 bases). CDR3 length: 12 amino acids. Germline CDR1 is ENHRY and CDR2 is SYGVKD. V shed 8 bases and J shed 4 bases, with 10 bases lying between them. CDR3 coding DNA: TGTGCCATCCTTGGGGACTCAGATACGCAGTATTTT. Translating gives CAILGDSDTQYF.